This TCR beta chain was sequenced for a study of blood T cells in healthy people across ages. Study-wide results and caveats: More naive CD4+ cells and higher diversity marked long-lived donors relative to aged donors. Getting older went along with TCR beta diversity per million T cells dropping roughly linearly.

Each of the donors had roughly 9.3 milliliters of peripheral blood drawn into EDTA-treated Vacutainer tubes. This clonotype was detected a few times. Its matching antigen is unknown. Together with a sample-barcoded 5' primer, a J-beta primer mix was included in a second PCR lasting about 7 to 11 cycles. A 12-random-nucleotide template-switch adaptor tagged each cDNA molecule. TCRdb re-analysed the 5' RACE reads in MiXCR, keeping a single row per CDR3 protein. The sample consists of 800,000 to 950,000 distinct CDR3 sequences, 48% of them appearing once. The junction had 15 bases not matched to a gene; V was cut back by 7 bases and J by 7 bases. Per the germline V gene, CDR1 is SEHNR and CDR2 is FQNEAQ (reference sequence). The CDR3 consists of 17 residues.

The TCR sequence derives from a young man in good health. V and J are TRBV7-9 and TRBJ1-4; TRBD1 aligns across 10 bases. Sample: blood. CDR3 in amino acids: CASNSRPPGTGVEKLFF. The CDR3 DNA is TGTGCCAGCAACTCACGACCTCCGGGGACAGGGGTTGAAAAACTGTTTTTT.